This T cell receptor (beta chain) was identified during a study of cytomegalovirus exposure and HLA in healthy donors (dated by TCRdb to about 2017). Regarding the research as a whole: In an earlier analysis of 587 of the donors, less than 350 Gb of sequence data and 100 million or so unique TCR beta sequences from about 180 million T cells were reported. An early release covering roughly 580 HLA-typed donors comprised approximately 290 gigabases of sequencing data and about 90 million unique TCR sequences. The genetic ancestry cluster associated with self-reported Caucasian donors included approximately 85% of the approximately 400 genotyped donors. The study aimed to test whether cataloging public T cell receptors could reveal signatures of past pathogen exposure. The T cell repertoires of some 700 subjects were profiled by immunosequencing and related to cytomegalovirus serostatus. A separate validation cohort of roughly 130 different subjects was used in addition to the roughly 670-subject first cohort. To predict cytomegalovirus infection status, the study combined high-throughput TCR immunosequencing, statistical association of individual TCRs with disease status, and machine learning. A later analysis re-analyzed previously published TCR beta repertoires from hundreds of donors and added high-resolution HLA genotyping to study TCR occurrence patterns. The later analysis used no new phenotypic data to find candidate immune exposures, relying instead on TCR beta sequences and their occurrence across donors. To decide whether each TCR beta V gene segment behaved as functional or pseudogenic, an earlier analysis of some 600 of the donors relied on high-throughput TCR beta sequencing. Donor age, sex, ethnicity and CMV serostatus were compiled together with the repertoire data. A later genetic analysis took genome-wide SNP genotypes for about 55% of the 666 donors and used that subset as a discovery cohort. Every repertoire in the discovery cohort had been generated on one and the same sequencing platform. Both class I and class II loci were covered by HLA typing, at four-digit resolution. The number of donors typed differed by locus, with 629-630 for A, B, C, DRB1 and DQB1, more than 500 for DQA1, about 610 for DPA1, and approximately 470 for DPB1. A few DR-DQ haplotypes were treated as single units for association and clustering because of strong linkage in the cohort. Among some 410 genotyped donors of the cohort, an average of about 220,000 unique TCR beta nucleotide sequences was sequenced per donor, of which about 20% were non-productive. Beyond this particular receptor, the publication reports: Across donors, most TCR sequences were observed very rarely, whereas some public TCRs were present in many individuals. At a false discovery rate of 0.05, a later analysis linked around 17,000 TCR beta sequences to specific HLA alleles. In a later analysis, HLA-associated TCR beta chains were found to be more clonally expanded and to have lower generation probabilities than equally common non-associated chains. According to the authors, the approach could potentially be generalized to other disease states and immunological phenotypes. When HLA alleles, especially DR and DQ, strongly co-occurred, attributing TCR associations to individual alleles was difficult. Over 15 rarely observed V segments, including chromosome 9 orphons, were excluded from the earlier analysis of almost 600 of the donors because counts were too low. In a later genetic analysis, fewer N-insertions in productive TCRs were reported among donors in an Asian-associated ancestry cluster than the 666-donor mean. In a later analysis, most CMV-associated TCR beta chains were found to appear HLA-restricted, with HLA associations seemingly driven largely by CMV exposure. A later genetic analysis associated a missense DCLRE1C variant with V-gene and J-gene trimming of TCR beta chains, and an independent cohort replicated the association. This cohort had only TCR beta chains sequenced, and the lack of alpha or paired-chain data limited which features could be detected. The classifier was reported to diagnose cytomegalovirus status with high specificity and sensitivity in both the original and validation cohorts. A further reported finding was that TCR beta sequences accurately predicted the HLA-A and HLA-B alleles for most subjects in the first cohort. According to a later analysis, TCR association rates differed among HLA loci, with DRB1 alleles showing the most associated TCRs and HLA-C alleles showing the fewest. Three of the identified cytomegalovirus-associated TCR beta chains were confirmed in vitro to be specific for cytomegalovirus antigens. The presence/absence analyses assumed that sequencing depth was roughly uniform across donors, and that assumption may not be true. The only immune exposure information available for the cohort was CMV serostatus. The sequencing pipeline was judged likely to have produced a cluster of highly shared sequence variants as a technical artifact. According to a later analysis, parvovirus B19, influenza, CMV and Epstein-Barr virus appeared linked to several top co-occurrence clusters. In the study, 164 TCR beta chains were listed as associated with cytomegalovirus. Linkage disequilibrium might explain the correlated functional status among segregating V segments, but an unknown experimental factor could not be ruled out. Because HLA typing was missing for some donors at each locus, association tests included only the typed subset. Broadly in line with IMGT annotations, most TCR beta V segments showed up in productive rearrangements about 87% or about 30% of the time in an earlier analysis of a few hundred of the donors.

Library creation used the immunoSEQ multiplex PCR assay. The multiplex PCR relied on a mix of 60 forward primers for TCR Vbeta segments and 13 reverse primers for TCR Jbeta segments. A multiplex PCR assay on genomic DNA amplified the CDR3 region of rearranged TCR beta genes. The Illumina HiSeq System was used to sequence the amplified TCR beta libraries as 87-base-pair reads. The original pipeline was this. A later analysis counted about 80 million unique TCR beta chains across the 700 or so repertoires, and approximately 11 million of these chains were shared by at least two donors. Raw reads were error-corrected and collapsed into unique sequences with a nearest-neighbor algorithm that merged closely related sequences to remove PCR and sequencing errors. CDR3 sequences were aligned to IMGT reference sequences to assign V, D and J gene segments. For a sequence to be retained, a match of at least six nucleotides to both a V gene segment and a J gene segment was required. Rearrangements were called productive when the CDR3 lacked stop codons and stayed in frame with V and J; all others were non-productive. Following IMGT convention, CDR3 was defined as the stretch from the second conserved V-encoded cysteine to the conserved J-encoded phenylalanine. In an earlier analysis of around 640 of the donors, sequences lacking an unambiguous match to a single V gene segment were excluded. In an earlier analysis of a few hundred of the donors, V segments were called functional above 56.7% productive rearrangements and were called segregating when the between-donor standard deviation exceeded 5%. A statistical classification framework was built for diagnosing cytomegalovirus status from the catalog of TCR beta chain sequences. In a later analysis, V and J genes were assigned by comparing TCR nucleotide sequences against IMGT/GENE-DB human TR gene sequences. In a later analysis, CDR3 sequences and most-parsimonious VDJ recombination scenarios were assigned using the TCRdist pipeline. A later analysis defined each TCR beta chain by its CDR3 amino acid sequence plus V-gene family, and excluded reads lacking a unique V-gene family. To address suspected cross-contamination and a sequencing artifact, a later analysis removed around 590 highly shared, low-generation-probability nucleotide sequences. A later analysis calculated a clonal expansion index for each public chain from normalized within-repertoire ranks of inferred template counts. Generation probabilities in a later analysis came from a VDJ recombination model fitted to out-of-frame rearrangements, and those results were checked against IGoR. A later analysis scored TCR-TCR, TCR-HLA and TCR-CMV co-occurrence with hypergeometric tests, applying a repertoire-size bias correction to TCR pairs. In a later analysis, false discovery rates were estimated by permuting HLA or CMV assignments 20 times. In a later analysis, co-occurring TCRs were grouped using DBSCAN, and TCRdist sequence similarity was added for clustering within HLA-allele-positive subsets. Co-occurrence clustering excluded repertoires with fewer than 30,000 or more than 120,000 public chains, plus five with anomalous nucleotide sharing. TCRdb's version of the immuneACCESS table is confined to in-frame rearrangements and falls short of the full clone set. An unresolved V gene accounts for under half of the shortfall where checked; the remainder is of unknown origin. V, J and clone size are those of that table, while D and trimming were read from the DNA. For this sample there are tens of thousands of clones; 75% appear just once. The ten largest clones capture under 15% of the sample.

Remarks on this clone: The antigen it recognizes is unknown. The limits of the CDR3 on the DNA are not certain, so only TCRdb's listed CDR3 is given.

The cohort consisted of some 730 healthy bone marrow donors. All cohort members were sampled while nominally healthy, although unrecorded immune exposures were likely present. The donor tested CMV seronegative and was one of the 352 seronegative cohort members. A peripheral blood sample was collected from each donor, and TCR beta sequencing was performed on peripheral blood mononuclear cells. The Qiagen DNeasy Blood Extraction Kit was used to extract genomic DNA from the blood cell samples. Sequencing was performed on PBMCs. The clonotype comes from a man aged 70 or older in good health and CMV-seronegative.

This receptor has the CDR3 CASSFGSGTGELFF. The sequence joins TRBV5-1 to TRBJ2-2; the table's D gene call, TRBD2, was not cross checked with the DNA. CDR1 and CDR2 are drawn from the germline V gene: SGHRS, YFSETQ. From cysteine to phenylalanine, the CDR3 is 14 amino acids long.